The clone carrying this T cell receptor (beta chain) was detected ten times or more. This sample was included in a study of T cells in Graves' hyperthyroidism and ophthalmopathy. There were TCR beta CDR3 regions amplified from RNA transcripts. First-round RT-PCR of the TCR CDR3 relied on the HTBI primer set. TCRdb re-analysed the multiplex PCR reads in MiXCR, keeping a single row per CDR3 protein. The data show about 50,000 distinct CDR3 sequences, 45% to 50% seen once. Among the patients, aged 18 to 65, hyperthyroidism was newly diagnosed and had lasted under 2 months. Germline V gene sequence: CDR1 SGHKS, CDR2 YYEKEE (reference sequence). Deletions cut 5 bases from V and 4 bases from J, with 9 bases between. There are 13 residues in the CDR3.

The sample taken for sequencing was peripheral blood or thyroid tissue (not recorded which). This sequence originates from a woman between 45 and 60 years old with Graves' hyperthyroidism. The V gene is TRBV5-5, the J gene TRBJ2-2, with D perhaps matching TRBD1 (6 bases). The CDR3 bases are TGTGCCAGCAGACAGGGAGTCACCGGGGAGCTGTTTTTT. Amino acid sequence: CASRQGVTGELFF.